This TCR beta chain was captured by sequencing in a study of human T cells and chemical hapten exposure. V lost 1 base and J 1 base, leaving 8 bases between the germline ends. This CDR3 comprises 15 residues. Per the germline V gene, CDR1 is SGHDN and CDR2 is FVKESK. Time point noted: pre-sensitization, week 0. Treatment of the sample: therapeutic diphenylcyclopropenone sensitization with weekly scalp DPC. Ten or more counts support this clonotype. TCRdb passed the RACE reads through MiXCR, listing each CDR3 protein once. The sample carries approximately 320,000 distinct CDR3 sequences, roughly 6% recorded once.

This chain uses TRBV14 with TRBJ2-4; D call uncertain. This specimen was whole blood, taken in connection with sensitization to the hapten diphenylcyclopropenone (DPC). This receptor was taken from a woman between 18 and 29 years old with alopecia areata. Some clones in this sample may be carry-over from other donors' samples. The CDR3 spells CASSQVIEAKNIQYF. As DNA, the CDR3 is TGTGCCAGCAGCCAAGTCATAGAGGCCAAAAACATTCAGTACTTC.